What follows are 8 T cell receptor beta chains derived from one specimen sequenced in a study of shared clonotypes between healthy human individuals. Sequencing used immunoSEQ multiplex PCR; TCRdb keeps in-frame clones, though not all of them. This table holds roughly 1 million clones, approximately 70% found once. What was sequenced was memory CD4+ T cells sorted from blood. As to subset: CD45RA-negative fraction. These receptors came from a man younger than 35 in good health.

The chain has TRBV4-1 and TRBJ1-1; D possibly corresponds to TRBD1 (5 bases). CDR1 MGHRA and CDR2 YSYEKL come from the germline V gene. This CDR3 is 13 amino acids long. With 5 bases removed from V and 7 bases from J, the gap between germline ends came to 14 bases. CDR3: CASSEWGYNEAFF. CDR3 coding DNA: TGCGCCAGCAGCGAGTGGGGCTACAATGAAGCTTTCTTT.

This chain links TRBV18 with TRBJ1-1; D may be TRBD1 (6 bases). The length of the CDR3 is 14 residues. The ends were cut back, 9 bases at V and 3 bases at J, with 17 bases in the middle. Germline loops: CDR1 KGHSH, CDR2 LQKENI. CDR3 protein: CASYRVRLDTEAFF. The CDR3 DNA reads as TGTGCCAGTTACAGGGTCAGGCTCGACACTGAAGCTTTCTTT.

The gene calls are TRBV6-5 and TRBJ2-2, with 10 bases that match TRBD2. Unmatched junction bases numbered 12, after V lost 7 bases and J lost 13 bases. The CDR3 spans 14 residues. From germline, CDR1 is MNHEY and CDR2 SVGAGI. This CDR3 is CASTINIAGGGLFF. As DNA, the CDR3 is TGTGCCAGCACCATTAATATAGCGGGAGGTGGGCTGTTTTTT.

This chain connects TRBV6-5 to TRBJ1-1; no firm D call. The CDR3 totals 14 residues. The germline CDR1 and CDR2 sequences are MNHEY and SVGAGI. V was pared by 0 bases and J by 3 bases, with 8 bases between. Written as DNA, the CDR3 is TGTGCCAGCAGTTACTCGGGAGCTTACACTGAAGCTTTCTTT. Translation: CASSYSGAYTEAFF.

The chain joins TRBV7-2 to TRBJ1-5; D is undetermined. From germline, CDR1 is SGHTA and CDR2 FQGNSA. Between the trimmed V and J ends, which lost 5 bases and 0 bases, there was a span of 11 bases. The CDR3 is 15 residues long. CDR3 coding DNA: TGTGCCAGCAGCCGGTCGGGTGTTAGCAATCAGCCCCAGCATTTT. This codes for CASSRSGVSNQPQHF.

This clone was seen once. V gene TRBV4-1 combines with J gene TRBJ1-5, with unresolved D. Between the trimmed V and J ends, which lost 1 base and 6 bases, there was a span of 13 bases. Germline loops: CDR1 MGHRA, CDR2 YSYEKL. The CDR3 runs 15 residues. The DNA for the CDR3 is TGCGCCAGCAGCCAAGTTCGGCAGGTCACTCAGCCCCAGCATTTT. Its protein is CASSQVRQVTQPQHF.

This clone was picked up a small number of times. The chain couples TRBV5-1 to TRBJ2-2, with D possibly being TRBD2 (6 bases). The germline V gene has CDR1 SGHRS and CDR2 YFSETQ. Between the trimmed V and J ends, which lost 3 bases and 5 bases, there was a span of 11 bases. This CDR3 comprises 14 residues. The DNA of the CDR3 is TGCGCCAGCAGCTATTTAGCGGAGACCGGGGAGCTGTTTTTT. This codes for CASSYLAETGELFF.

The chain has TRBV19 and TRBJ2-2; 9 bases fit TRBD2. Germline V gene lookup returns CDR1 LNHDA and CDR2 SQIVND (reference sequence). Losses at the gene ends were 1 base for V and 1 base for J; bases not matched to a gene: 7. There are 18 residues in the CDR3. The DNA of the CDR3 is TGTGCCAGTAGTATAGGCTTAGATAGCGGGAGGAACACCGGGGAGCTGTTTTTT. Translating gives CASSIGLDSGRNTGELFF. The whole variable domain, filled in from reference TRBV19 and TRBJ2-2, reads DGGITQSPKYLFRKEGQNVTLSCEQNLNHDAMYWYRQDPGQGLRLIYYSQIVNDFQKGDIAEGYSVSREKKESFPLTVTSAQKNPTAFYLCASSIGLDSGRNTGELFFGEGSRLTVL.